This TCR beta chain derives from a study of T cell responses to AZD1222 COVID-19 vaccine. The study's findings and limits: Sampling captured repertoires only after the peak T cell response.

Notes on this clone: Its antigen is undetermined.

Method: immunoSEQ multiplex PCR; TCRdb's copy keeps in-frame clones and lacks some. The table shows roughly 180,000 clones, with roughly nine tenths occurring only once. V shed 3 bases and J 5 bases; nucleotides not matched to a gene: 8. Germline V CDR1 and CDR2: SNHLY, FYNNEI. This CDR3 is 15 amino acids long. This specimen was peripheral blood, taken on day 0 of AZD1222 vaccination. The TCR sequence derives from an adult in good health. This chain links TRBV2 with TRBJ1-1, with TRBD1 matching 8 bases. CDR3 protein: CASSDPGGSETEAFF. DNA for the CDR3: TGTGCCAGCAGTGACCCAGGGGGCTCTGAGACTGAAGCTTTCTTT. Full variable domain (missing parts from reference TRBV2 and TRBJ1-1): EPEVTQTPSHQVTQMGQEVILRCVPISNHLYFYWYRQILGQKVEFLVSFYNNEISEKSEIFDDQFSVERPDGSNFTLKIRSTKLEDSAMYFCASSDPGGSETEAFFGQGTRLTVV.